This T cell receptor (beta chain) was captured by sequencing in a study of blood T cell repertoires in COVID-19. Study as a whole: Acute-phase and convalescent COVID-19 samples originated in the United States, Italy and Spain. T cells, B-cell-depleted T cells, or PBMCs provided the cDNA or gDNA that served as material.

V was clipped by 4 bases and J by 2 bases; unmatched bases: 5. CDR1 SGHNT and CDR2 YYREEE come from the germline V gene (reference sequence). This CDR3 contains 15 residues. Authors' processing steps: Amplifying reference gene primers gave estimates of nucleated cell counts. Clones were read by immunoSEQ multiplex PCR, and TCRdb kept only the in-frame ones, dropping some. Clonal size and the V and J genes are those of that table, whereas D and trimming came from the DNA. In the table there are 180,000 or so clones, 80% to 90% of which are singletons. Sequencing input: peripheral blood. The sequence derives from a man between 60 and 70 years old with acute or convalescent COVID-19. The chain links TRBV5-4 to TRBJ2-7; TRBD2 matches 11 bases. This CDR3 is CASSPIAGGPYEQYF. The CDR3 DNA reads as TGTGCCAGCAGCCCCATAGCGGGAGGGCCCTACGAGCAGTACTTC.